This T cell receptor beta chain was identified during a study of blood T cell repertoires in COVID-19. About the research overall: Collection of acute and convalescent COVID-19 samples took place in the United States, Italy and Spain. PBMCs, B-cell-depleted T cells, or T cells provided the cDNA or gDNA that made up the material.

Original handling: For nucleated cells, counts were estimated from reference gene primer amplification. Sequencing used immunoSEQ multiplex PCR; TCRdb keeps in-frame clones, though not all of them. V and J calls and clone size are given by that table; D and trimming were obtained from the DNA. Among around 270,000 clones, approximately 85% were seen once, and the ten largest hold 0.87%. The germline V gene encodes CDR1 LGHDT and CDR2 YNNKEL (reference sequence). The CDR3 loop spans 16 amino acids. V was trimmed by 1 base and J by 2 bases, leaving 15 bases between them. The TCR sequence derives from a human donor with COVID-19, enrolled during active disease. The donor label of this sample is uncertain. Sequencing used peripheral blood. This chain links TRBV3-1 (or the pseudogene TRBV3-2) with TRBJ2-7, with D tentatively TRBD2 (5 bases). CDR3 sequence: CASSQGAGLAAYEQYF. CDR3 nucleotides: TGTGCCAGCAGCCAAGGAGCCGGACTTGCCGCCTACGAGCAGTACTTC.